This record covers a single T cell receptor beta chain. There are a few counts of this clonotype. The clone's antigen remains unknown. One base away there is no much larger clone; base qualities are not given. Trimming removed 7 bases from V and 7 bases from J; the gene matches leave 15 bases unexplained. According to the germline V gene, CDR1 reads SQVTM and CDR2 reads ANQGSEA. The CDR3 measures 15 amino acids from cysteine to phenylalanine. The retained sequence is limited to the CDR3, 45 bases, with the frame set at the first base. The sample belongs to a study of blood T cells in healthy people across ages (dated by TCRdb to about 2015). About the full investigation: In model experiments, template switching captured about one uniquely barcoded TCR beta cDNA molecule for every two T cells. Four age groups were formed from the donors: young (average roughly 15 years), middle-aged (around 37), aged (around 62) and long-lived (about 75). To track age-related changes in TCR beta repertoire diversity, the study relied on deep sequencing normalized with unique cDNA molecular identifiers. To avoid experimental bias, donors of different ages were randomly spread across the sequencing lanes. The study analyzed two additional independent replicas of 1 million unique cDNA reads from the same blood draw for two donors, one aged 18 to 30 and one aged 80 or older.

The 35 to 40 donors, aged about 6 to 100 years, were systemically healthy Caucasian individuals from Russia. Roughly 10 milliliters of peripheral blood were collected from each donor into EDTA-treated Vacutainer tubes. Ficoll-Paque density-gradient centrifugation was used to isolate PBMCs, with at least 7 million per sample. Trizol reagent was used to extract total RNA from the PBMCs, yielding at least 6 micrograms per sample. For every donor, flow cytometry on a PBMC aliquot measured the percentage of naive CD45RAhigh/CD27high T cells. Libraries were constructed by 5' RACE. The second PCR ran for roughly 6 to 11 cycles and used a J-beta primer mix along with a sample-barcoded 5' primer. Each TCR beta cDNA molecule received a unique molecular identifier from a template-switch 5' adaptor carrying 12 random nucleotides. Each sample yielded at least 3 million CDR3-containing paired-end reads. First-strand cDNA was synthesized from all RNA with the Mint cDNA synthesis kit, primed by a TRBC-specific oligonucleotide. All cDNA was treated with uracil-DNA glycosylase and then went through a first 18-cycle PCR with the universal primers M1SS and BC2_uni_R. The original pipeline was this. For normalization, 1 million high-quality reads were randomly selected from each sample, with every read carrying a distinct molecular identifier. Instead of being binned into consensus sequences, reads with shared molecular identifiers were discarded. MiTCR, with a Q25 quality threshold and the strictest error-elimination algorithm, was used for CDR3 identification, clonotype clustering and error correction. A nonparametric unseen species model with Euler transformation was used to estimate lower-bound total TCR beta diversity. The public reads were quality trimmed at Q25 with fastp and then assembled into clones with MiXCR by TCRdb, keeping productive beta chains. Duplicate CDR3 protein sequences are folded into a single record with the most common DNA and genes. These V and J calls originate from TCRdb's pipeline instead of the authors' own analysis. Across this sample there are around 2 million distinct CDR3 sequences, with approximately 39% seen only once. Roughly 23% of the sample belongs to the ten largest clones.

Overall results and qualifications from the work: Observed TCR beta diversity per million T cells fell roughly linearly with age, and a significant reduction was already apparent by age roughly 40. The long-lived group showed more naive CD4+ T cells, fewer expanded clones and increased TCR diversity than the aged group, suggesting age selection. Estimates of total diversity from one million sequenced T cells were regarded as lower bounds and underestimates. Since profiling was done on bulk unsorted PBMCs, naive and antigen-experienced compartments could not be conclusively compared. Because donor CMV infection status was unknown, age-related changes in expanded clonotypes were potentially confounded. A strong correlation was found between observed TCR beta diversity and the percentage of naive T cells measured by flow cytometry.

The source material was blood. The receptor was derived from a human donor in good health. In this chain, TRBV29-1 is recombined with TRBJ2-7; 11 middle bases align to TRBD1. The nucleotide sequence reads TGCAGCGCCGTGACAGTAGGACAGGGGGCTGGTGAGCAGTACTTC. Its protein is CSAVTVGQGAGEQYF.